One sample yielded the 10 T cell receptor beta chains listed below, sequenced in a study of technical replicates of blood from a few donors. The method was immunoSEQ multiplex PCR; TCRdb's version includes in-frame clones alone and lacks a portion of them. The sample yields 70,000 to 85,000 clones, just under 95% seen once. Sequencing was done on a sample of T cells isolated from PBMCs. The receptors come from a human donor in good health.

J is TRBJ1-2 and V is TRBV7-9, with 12 nucleotides matching TRBD1. Germline CDR1 is SEHNR and CDR2 is FQNEAQ (reference sequence). J lost 8 bases, V lost 2 bases, and 9 bases had no gene match. CDR3 length equals 16 residues. CDR3 DNA: TGTGCCAGCAGCTTAATGGGACAGGGGGCGATTCACGGCTACACCTTC. This gives the protein CASSLMGQGAIHGYTF. The full variable domain, in which reference TRBV7-9 and TRBJ1-2 provide the parts outside the CDR3, is DTGVSQNPRHKITKRGQNVTFRCDPISEHNRLYWYRQTLGQGPEFLTYFQNEAQLEKSRLLSDRFSAERPKGSFSTLEIQRTEQGDSAMYLCASSLMGQGAIHGYTFGSGTRLTVV.

The genes are TRBV4-3 and TRBJ1-3; D ambiguous. Germline-derived CDR1 and CDR2 are LGHNA and YSLEER. This CDR3 contains 15 residues. Deletions cut 0 bases from V and 1 base from J, with 7 bases between. The CDR3 is CASSQDPGSGNTIYF. DNA of the CDR3: TGCGCCAGCAGCCAAGATCCGGGTTCTGGAAACACCATATATTTT.

The CDR3 region is CASADGAGSSYNEQFF. The CDR3 DNA is TGTGCCAGCGCCGACGGCGCGGGAAGCTCCTACAATGAGCAGTTCTTC. J is TRBJ2-1 and V is TRBV5-4; D possibly corresponds to TRBD2 (6 bases). Germline lookup yields CDR1 SGHNT and CDR2 YYREEE (reference sequence). Trimming removed 7 bases at V and 0 bases at J, with 17 bases between. This CDR3 is 16 amino acids long. The complete variable domain, with remaining parts taken from reference TRBV5-4 and TRBJ2-1, reads ETGVTQSPTHLIKTRGQQVTLRCSSQSGHNTVSWYQQALGQGPQFIFQYYREEENGRGNFPPRFSGLQFPNYSSELNVNALELDDSALYLCASADGAGSSYNEQFFGPGTRLTVL.

The rearrangement links TRBV7-2 to TRBJ2-1; possible D gene TRBD2, 5 bases. V dropped 5 bases and J dropped 8 bases, with 16 bases sitting between them. Germline assignment: CDR1 SGHTA and CDR2 FQGNSA. The CDR3 sequence is 14 residues long. CDR3 in amino acids: CASSPTRTGDEQFF. The CDR3 bases are TGTGCCAGCAGCCCTACAAGGACTGGCGATGAGCAGTTCTTC. Complete variable domain (other parts from reference TRBV7-2 and TRBJ2-1): GAGVSQSPSNKVTEKGKDVELRCDPISGHTALYWYRQSLGQGLEFLIYFQGNSAPDKSGLPSDRFSAERTGGSVSTLTIQRTQQEDSAVYLCASSPTRTGDEQFFGPGTRLTVL.

The CDR3 sequence: CASTRGSQETQYF. CDR3 DNA sequence: TGTGCCAGCACCCGAGGAAGCCAAGAGACCCAGTACTTC. The chain recombines TRBV6-1 with TRBJ2-5; no clear D. This CDR3 region has 13 residues. Per the germline V gene, CDR1 is MNHNS and CDR2 is SASEGT. The V gene lost 7 bases and the J gene lost 1 base, with 10 bases spanning the gap.

The chain has TRBV5-4 and TRBJ1-2; the D is unclear. Trimming removed 0 bases from V and 8 bases from J, with 8 bases in between. CDR3 length equals 12 residues. Per the germline V gene, CDR1 is SGHNT and CDR2 is YYREEE (reference sequence). In DNA form, the CDR3 reads TGTGCCAGCAGCTTGGGTCCGAGGGGCTACACCTTC. Encoded protein: CASSLGPRGYTF.

The V and J genes are TRBV9 and TRBJ1-2; perhaps TRBD1 as D (6 bases). The CDR3 totals 13 residues. The germline gives CDR1 SGDLS, CDR2 YYNGEE. Trimming removed 0 bases at V and 7 bases at J, with 10 bases between. This CDR3 reads CASSVGQESGYTF. DNA for the CDR3: TGTGCCAGCAGCGTAGGACAGGAAAGTGGCTACACCTTC. The full variable domain, in which reference TRBV9 and TRBJ1-2 provide the parts outside the CDR3, is DSGVTQTPKHLITATGQRVTLRCSPRSGDLSVYWYQQSLDQGLQFLIQYYNGEERAKGNILERFSAQQFPDLHSELNLSSLELGDSALYFCASSVGQESGYTFGSGTRLTVV.

Judged by abundance, this clone is medium-sized. This sequence joins TRBV28 and TRBJ1-2; D not certain. The CDR3 is 14 amino acids. With 4 bases removed from V and 1 base from J, the gap between germline ends came to 10 bases. Germline lookup yields CDR1 MDHEN and CDR2 SYDVKM. DNA of the CDR3: TGTGCCAGCAGTTACCCAGAGGGTAACTATGGCTACACCTTC. Translated: CASSYPEGNYGYTF.

J is TRBJ1-1 and V is TRBV6-5; 9 nucleotides line up with TRBD1. J lost 10 bases, V lost 2 bases, and 11 bases had no gene match. Germline CDR1 and CDR2: MNHEY and SVGAGI. The CDR3 runs to 15 residues. The CDR3 DNA reads as TGTGCCAGCAGTTACACCACAGGGGGCCCTTCGGTAGCTTTCTTT. Its translation is CASSYTTGGPSVAFF.

V is TRBV6-1 and J is TRBJ2-7, with D perhaps TRBD1 (7 bases). CDR3 length equals 13 residues. Trimming pared 2 bases from V and 6 bases from J, leaving 11 bases between. The germline V gene has CDR1 MNHNS and CDR2 SASEGT. The CDR3: CASSEWRGPEQYF. CDR3 coding DNA: TGTGCCAGCAGTGAATGGAGGGGGCCCGAGCAGTACTTC.